One and the same sample provided the 5 T cell receptor beta chains below, sequenced in a study of blood T cells in healthy people across ages. Then a second PCR, running roughly 6 to 11 cycles, was carried out with a sample-barcoded 5' primer and a J-beta primer mix. In TCRdb, the 5' RACE reads were re-called with MiXCR into one record per CDR3 protein. Of 850,000 to 950,000 distinct CDR3 sequences in the sample, around 26% were seen once. Sequences were obtained from blood. Receptor source: a woman older than 75 in good health.

In its sample, this clonotype was seen a few times. The chain recombines TRBV6-6 with TRBJ2-3, with D possibly being TRBD2 (5 bases). CDR3 length equals 14 residues. V lost 6 bases, J lost 0 bases, and 10 bases lay in between. Germline lookup yields CDR1 MNHNY and CDR2 SVGAGI (reference sequence). The CDR3 region has the DNA TGTGCCAGCAGGTACCGGGGTAGCACAGATACGCAGTATTTT. It specifies CASRYRGSTDTQYF.

In this sample, this clonotype turned up many times. V gene TRBV7-2 combines with J gene TRBJ2-5, with TRBD2 identical over 10 bases. There are 14 residues in the CDR3. Trimming took 1 base from V and 5 from J; bases not matched to a gene: 1. CDR1 and CDR2 from the germline V gene are SGHTA and FQGNSA. CDR3 in amino acids: CASSLGGLAETQYF. The CDR3 region has the DNA TGTGCCAGCAGCTTAGGGGGACTAGCGGAGACCCAGTACTTC.

Remarks on this clonotype: A read error is possible here, since a much larger clone lies one base away. Given the absence of the conserved phenylalanine or tryptophan at the CDR3 end, a read error is likely. This chain uses TRBV20-1 with TRBJ2-1; possible D gene TRBD2, 6 bases. The CDR3 loop spans 16 amino acids. Germline V gene sequence: CDR1 DFQATT, CDR2 SNEGSKA (reference sequence). V dropped 0 bases and J dropped 0 bases, with 12 bases sitting between them. The CDR3 sequence is CSARDPGGYSYNEQFC. DNA for the CDR3: TGCAGTGCTAGAGACCCCGGGGGTTACTCCTACAATGAGCAGTTCTGC.

Points on this clonotype: This sequence may be a read error, since a much larger clone differs from it by one base. V gene TRBV12-3 or TRBV12-4 combines with J gene TRBJ2-7; 7 bases match TRBD1. The CDR3 length is 13 residues. The ends lost 5 bases at V and 7 bases at J; junction bases unmatched: 8. CDR3 residues: CASSPTRGNEQYF. The CDR3 nucleotides read TGTGCCAGCAGTCCAACCAGGGGGAATGAGCAGTACTTC.

The J gene is TRBJ1-4, the V gene TRBV7-2, with TRBD1 matching over 7 bases. CDR3 length: 13 residues. Germline V gene sequence: CDR1 SGHTA, CDR2 FQGNSA. V shed 5 bases, J shed 4 bases, and the junction held 1 base outside the gene matches. CDR3 loop: CASSGTDNEKLFF. CDR3 bases: TGTGCCAGCAGCGGGACAGATAATGAAAAACTGTTTTTT.